A single sample is the source of the 19 T cell receptor beta chains below, sequenced in a study of blood T cell repertoires in COVID-19. Method: immunoSEQ multiplex PCR; TCRdb's copy keeps in-frame clones and lacks some. The data hold 250,000 to 300,000 clones, with 86% observed a single time. What was sequenced was peripheral blood. Receptor source: a man younger than 35 with active or convalescent COVID-19.

CDR3 protein: CASWRDGDTEAFF. In DNA, the CDR3 is TGTGCCAGCTGGAGGGACGGAGACACTGAAGCTTTCTTT. V usage is TRBV7-9 and J usage is TRBJ1-1, with a weak D call TRBD1 (5 bases). The CDR3 covers 13 residues. V lost 8 bases to trimming and J lost 3 bases, with 13 bases between them. The germline V gene encodes CDR1 SEHNR and CDR2 FQNEAQ (reference sequence).

The rearrangement links TRBV3-1 (or the pseudogene TRBV3-2) to TRBJ2-2; TRBD2 might be the D (5 bases). Looked up from germline, CDR1 is LGHDT and CDR2 is YNNKEL (reference sequence). The CDR3 is 16 amino acids. The V end lost 0 bases, the J end lost 7 bases, and 15 bases lay between the germline ends. For the CDR3, the DNA is TGTGCCAGCAGCCAAGATTTCGGGGTAGGAGGCGGGGAGCTGTTTTTT. Amino acid sequence: CASSQDFGVGGGELFF.

The CDR3 reads CASGETGRNEKLFF. CDR3 nucleotides: TGTGCCAGTGGGGAGACAGGGAGGAATGAAAAACTGTTTTTT. The genes are TRBV19 and TRBJ1-4; TRBD1 matches 7 bases. This CDR3 is built from 14 residues. Germline lookup yields CDR1 LNHDA and CDR2 SQIVND (reference sequence). The ends lost 8 bases at V and 5 bases at J; junction bases unmatched: 8. The full variable domain, completed using reference TRBV19 and TRBJ1-4, is DGGITQSPKYLFRKEGQNVTLSCEQNLNHDAMYWYRQDPGQGLRLIYYSQIVNDFQKGDIAEGYSVSREKKESFPLTVTSAQKNPTAFYLCASGETGRNEKLFFGSGTQLSVL.

The chain uses TRBV29-1 and TRBJ2-5, with a possible D match to TRBD1 (6 bases). Germline loops: CDR1 SQVTM, CDR2 ANQGSEA. There are 14 residues in the CDR3. The V gene lost 1 base and the J gene lost 3 bases, with 12 bases spanning the gap. DNA of the CDR3: TGCAGCGTTGAAGGTCTAGGGGGAGAAGAGACCCAGTACTTC. Its protein is CSVEGLGGEETQYF.

V is TRBV25-1 and J is TRBJ1-1; a weak D match, TRBD1 (5 bases). Germline loops: CDR1 MGHDK, CDR2 SYGVNS. Trimming took off 3 bases at V and 3 bases at J, with 17 bases between the two ends. The CDR3 loop spans 16 amino acids. As DNA, the CDR3 is TGTGCCAGCAGTGATTTTCCCCAGGGCAAAGACACTGAAGCTTTCTTT. Translated: CASSDFPQGKDTEAFF.

The chain joins TRBV6-2 or TRBV6-3 to TRBJ1-2, with TRBD1 matching 10 bases. This CDR3 is built from 14 residues. Germline V gene sequence: CDR1 MNHEY, CDR2 SVGEGT. J lost 2 bases, V lost 6 bases, and 3 bases had no gene match. In DNA, the CDR3 is TGTGCCAGCAGCGCGGGACAGGGGAACTATGGCTACACCTTC. The encoded protein is CASSAGQGNYGYTF.

The chain combines TRBV6-5 with TRBJ2-3; no clear D. V lost 4 bases and J lost 1, with 9 bases in between. The CDR3 totals 14 residues. Germline values: CDR1 MNHEY, CDR2 SVGAGI. DNA of the CDR3: TGTGCCAGCAGTTTTCTCTCGGGCACAGATACGCAGTATTTT. Its protein product is CASSFLSGTDTQYF.

This sequence joins TRBV2 and TRBJ2-3, with 8 bases that match TRBD2. Trimming took 5 bases from V and 8 from J; bases not matched to a gene: 9. The CDR3 runs 14 residues. CDR1 is SNHLY, CDR2 FYNNEI, per germline. The CDR3 DNA reads as TGTGCCAGCAGTAGCGGGAGTCAATCGGTTACGCAGTATTTT. Its protein is CASSSGSQSVTQYF.

The chain joins TRBV27 to TRBJ2-1, with D unresolved. CDR1 and CDR2 (germline): MNHEY, SMNVEV (reference sequence). This CDR3 has 13 amino acids. The V end was cut by 6 bases, the J end by 9 bases, with 15 bases between. The CDR3 sequence: CASSREDWSEQFF. The CDR3 nucleotides read TGTGCCAGCAGCCGAGAAGACTGGAGTGAGCAGTTCTTC.

The chain has TRBV6-5 and TRBJ1-5; TRBD1 is a possible D gene (5 bases). The CDR3 loop spans 15 amino acids. Germline CDR1 and CDR2: MNHEY and SVGAGI. Trimming removed 5 bases at V and 0 bases at J, with 11 bases between. CDR3 in amino acids: CASSTTVYSNQPQHF. The CDR3 DNA follows: TGTGCCAGCAGTACGACAGTCTATAGCAATCAGCCCCAGCATTTT.

This clone appeared a few times. V gene TRBV11-1 combines with J gene TRBJ2-2; 7 bases align to TRBD2. The J segment lost 5 bases and the V segment lost 1 base, leaving 1 base of the junction unmatched. This CDR3 spans 14 amino acids. The germline V gene encodes CDR1 SGHAT and CDR2 FQDESV (reference sequence). This CDR3 reads CASSLERETGELFF. CDR3 bases: TGTGCCAGCAGCTTAGAGCGGGAAACCGGGGAGCTGTTTTTT.

The rearrangement uses TRBV6-4 and TRBJ2-2; D might be TRBD1 (5 bases). V was clipped by 2 bases and J by 3 bases, with 7 bases between them. CDR1 is MRHNA, CDR2 SNTAGT, per germline. CDR3 size: 14 residues. Here the CDR3 DNA reads TGTGCCAGCAGTGACGGGGCAGACACCGGGGAGCTGTTTTTT. Its translation: CASSDGADTGELFF.

This clone occurred a few times. V is TRBV6-1 and J is TRBJ1-1; D is possibly TRBD1 (5 bases). Germline V gives CDR1 MNHNS, CDR2 SASEGT. With 3 bases removed from V and 3 bases from J, the gap between germline ends came to 11 bases. This CDR3 region has 14 residues. CDR3 sequence (DNA): TGTGCCAGCAGTGATTCGGGGACTTACACTGAAGCTTTCTTT. Translating gives CASSDSGTYTEAFF.

This rearrangement joins TRBV28 to TRBJ2-3; 7 bases are a match to TRBD1. V lost 6 bases and J lost 1; bases outside the gene matches: 7. The germline CDR1 and CDR2 sequences are MDHEN and SYDVKM. This CDR3 spans 15 amino acids. The CDR3 spells CASSTTGRGTDTQYF. For the CDR3, the DNA is TGTGCCAGCAGCACGACAGGGCGAGGCACAGATACGCAGTATTTT.

The table lists this clone with a few counts. The chain is built from TRBV7-9 and TRBJ1-1, with D perhaps matching TRBD1 (6 bases). V lost 5 bases, J lost 2 bases, and 12 bases lay in between. The CDR3 consists of 14 residues. Germline V gene sequence: CDR1 SEHNR, CDR2 FQNEAQ (reference sequence). CDR3 sequence: CASSQGTANTEAFF. The DNA of the CDR3 is TGTGCCAGCAGCCAGGGGACGGCTAACACTGAAGCTTTCTTT.

This clone was seen only once. The gene calls are TRBV5-1 and TRBJ2-7; 12 bases match TRBD1. This CDR3 is 14 amino acids long. The junction had 4 bases not matched to a gene; V was cut back by 4 bases and J by 5 bases. Looked up from germline, CDR1 is SGHRS and CDR2 is YFSETQ. The CDR3 reads CASSRGQGADEQYF. The CDR3 DNA reads TGCGCCAGCAGCAGGGGACAGGGGGCCGACGAGCAGTACTTC.

The chain is built from TRBV6-5 and TRBJ2-6, with D possibly being TRBD1 (5 bases). V was cut by 0 bases and J by 16 bases, with 16 bases left in between. The CDR3 length is 14 residues. Per germline, CDR1 MNHEY and CDR2 SVGAGI. The DNA for the CDR3 is TGTGCCAGCAGTTACTCTGCAGGGCCTGGGGCTCTGACTTTC. It specifies CASSYSAGPGALTF.

This clone appeared once. This chain joins TRBV7-9 and TRBJ1-1; TRBD1 might be the D (5 bases). Trimming left V 3 bases short and J 0 bases short, with 11 bases between. Per the germline V gene, CDR1 is SEHNR and CDR2 is FQNEAQ (reference sequence). This CDR3 spans 15 amino acids. The DNA for the CDR3 is TGTGCCAGCAGCTTCCGCCAACAGGTGAACACTGAAGCTTTCTTT. Translated: CASSFRQQVNTEAFF.

In nucleotides, the CDR3 is TGTGCCAGTAGCCTAGGAGGGCGGGGCACAGATACGCAGTATTTT. Amino acids: CASSLGGRGTDTQYF. The chain joins TRBV19 to TRBJ2-3; tentative D call: TRBD2 (6 bases). Trimming pared 6 bases from V and 1 base from J, leaving 14 bases between. CDR1 is LNHDA, CDR2 SQIVND, per germline (reference sequence). The CDR3 runs 15 residues.